This T cell receptor (beta chain) was captured by sequencing in a study of post-analysis software for immune sequencing data. Study in general: Recorded disease courses covered relapsing-remitting, secondary progressive and progressive-relapsing multiple sclerosis. Some patients had no subtype annotation.

Many counts were recorded for this clonotype. What it binds is unknown. Each TCR beta cDNA library carried unique molecular identifiers. Input of roughly 1 to 11 million T cells yielded approximately 500,000 cDNA molecules. MiXCR was run by TCRdb on the PCR reads, yielding one entry per CDR3 protein. The sample carries some 240,000 distinct CDR3 sequences, about 38% recorded once. Study conclusions and caveats: Normalized Chao1 diversity was significantly lower in multiple sclerosis patients than in controls.

Sequencing was done on a sample of blood. The receptor was isolated from a girl aged 5 to 17 with multiple sclerosis.

The CDR3 DNA sequence: TGTGCCAGCAGCCACGGACAGGGAAACATGAACACTGAAGCTTTCTTT. Its translation: CASSHGQGNMNTEAFF. V gene TRBV12-3 or TRBV12-4 combines with J gene TRBJ1-1, with 8 bases lining up with TRBD1. With V trimmed by 6 bases and J by 0 bases, 9 bases remained unmatched. The CDR3 is 16 amino acids.